The 15 T cell receptor beta chains below were found in one sample sequenced in a study of PD-1 blockade in mismatch repair-deficient tumors. Generated by immunoSEQ multiplex PCR, the TCRdb table keeps only in-frame clones and is missing some. The sample includes 100,000 to 150,000 clones, 88% of them seen just once. This sample comprised peripheral blood, obtained 72 weeks after starting pembrolizumab. These receptors originate from an adult with mismatch repair-deficient cancer.

In its sample, this clone was seen once. This rearrangement joins TRBV27 to TRBJ2-6; D not certain. This CDR3 comprises 16 residues. V gave up 4 bases and J gave up 0 bases, with 10 bases separating them. Germline CDR1 MNHEY, CDR2 SMNVEV (reference sequence). This CDR3 reads CASSSDLSSGANVLTF. The CDR3 coding sequence is TGTGCCAGCAGTTCCGATCTGAGCTCTGGGGCCAACGTCCTGACTTTC.

Here the CDR3 DNA reads TGTGCCAGCAGAGCAATAGGACAGAACCAAGAGACCCAGTACTTC. Its protein product is CASRAIGQNQETQYF. The chain employs TRBV27 and TRBJ2-5; D is possibly TRBD1 (6 bases). The CDR3 runs 15 residues. Trimming took off 6 bases at V and 0 bases at J, with 14 bases between the two ends. Germline-derived CDR1 and CDR2 are MNHEY and SMNVEV (reference sequence).

The chain has TRBV13 and TRBJ2-7; 10 positions agree with TRBD1. V was clipped by 2 bases and J by 4 bases; unmatched bases: 5. Germline V gene sequence: CDR1 PRHDT, CDR2 FYEKMQ (reference sequence). There are 15 residues in the CDR3. CDR3 DNA sequence: TGTGCCAGCAGCTTAACGGGACAGGGGCTTTACGAGCAGTACTTC. Translation gives CASSLTGQGLYEQYF.

V gene TRBV5-1 combines with J gene TRBJ2-5; 10 nucleotides align to TRBD1. The germline V gene encodes CDR1 SGHRS and CDR2 YFSETQ. The CDR3 covers 15 residues. V gave up 0 bases and J gave up 3 bases; unmatched junction bases: 2. The CDR3: CASSLGGTGEETQYF. As DNA, the CDR3 is TGCGCCAGCAGCTTGGGGGGGACAGGGGAAGAGACCCAGTACTTC. The full variable domain, completed using reference TRBV5-1 and TRBJ2-5, is KAGVTQTPRYLIKTRGQQVTLSCSPISGHRSVSWYQQTPGQGLQFLFEYFSETQRNKGNFPGRFSGRQFSNSRSEMNVSTLELGDSALYLCASSLGGTGEETQYFGPGTRLLVL.

This rearrangement joins TRBV19 to TRBJ2-5; 12 bases line up with TRBD2. The CDR3 consists of 15 residues. The germline gives CDR1 LNHDA, CDR2 SQIVND (reference sequence). The J segment lost 1 base and the V segment lost 7 bases, leaving 4 bases of the junction unmatched. CDR3 sequence (DNA): TGTGCCAGTAAGATGGGACTAGCGGGCCAAGAGACCCAGTACTTC. Its translation: CASKMGLAGQETQYF.

The V and J genes are TRBV19 and TRBJ2-7; weak D call: TRBD1 (5 bases). V was pared by 6 bases and J by 0 bases, with 9 bases between. The CDR3 spans 13 residues. Germline CDR1 and CDR2: LNHDA and SQIVND (reference sequence). The CDR3 is CASSPRGSYEQYF. CDR3 bases: TGTGCCAGTAGCCCAAGGGGCTCCTACGAGCAGTACTTC.

The CDR3: CASSLGRITEAFF. For the CDR3, the DNA is TGTGCCAGCAGTTTAGGAAGGATTACTGAAGCTTTCTTT. This sequence joins TRBV27 and TRBJ1-1, with D hard to call. CDR1 and CDR2 from the germline V gene are MNHEY and SMNVEV (reference sequence). V was shortened by 2 bases and J by 5 bases, with 9 bases between the two germline ends. This CDR3 is 13 amino acids long.

The J gene is TRBJ1-1, the V gene TRBV10-3, with TRBD1 identical over 10 bases. The J segment lost 6 bases and the V segment lost 3 bases, leaving 7 bases of the junction unmatched. The CDR3 is 15 residues long. Germline V gives CDR1 ENHRY, CDR2 SYGVKD. In nucleotides, the CDR3 is TGTGCCATCAGTGACCCCAGGGACAGGGGCTCTGAAGCTTTCTTT. This encodes CAISDPRDRGSEAFF.

The V gene is TRBV10-3, the J gene TRBJ2-1, with D tentatively TRBD1 (6 bases). Germline-derived CDR1 and CDR2 are ENHRY and SYGVKD. The CDR3 spans 13 residues. V lost 3 bases, J lost 5 bases, and 8 bases lay in between. CDR3 sequence (DNA): TGTGCCATCAGTGAACAGGGCAACAATGAGCAGTTCTTC. It yields the protein CAISEQGNNEQFF.

V and J are TRBV27 and TRBJ2-7, with no clear D. This CDR3 is 12 amino acids long. V lost 3 bases and J 5 bases, leaving 8 bases between the germline ends. Germline CDR1 and CDR2: MNHEY and SMNVEV (reference sequence). The CDR3 sequence: CASSFGLDEQYF. In DNA, the CDR3 is TGTGCCAGCAGTTTCGGTTTAGACGAGCAGTACTTC.

The chain is built from TRBV7-9 and TRBJ2-7; D ambiguous. This CDR3 is built from 13 residues. From germline, CDR1 is SEHNR and CDR2 FQNEAQ (reference sequence). The ends were cut back, 5 bases at V and 0 bases at J, with 8 bases in the middle. The CDR3 reads CASSLDGSYEQYF. In nucleotides, the CDR3 is TGTGCCAGCAGCCTCGACGGCTCCTACGAGCAGTACTTC.

This clone was counted between two and nine times. The chain couples TRBV10-2 to TRBJ2-7, with 8 nucleotides matching TRBD2. Germline loops: CDR1 WSHSY, CDR2 SAAADI. The CDR3 runs to 14 residues. The V and J ends lost 6 bases and 4 bases, in that order; junction bases with no gene match: 8. The CDR3 coding sequence is TGCGCCAGCAGCCCGGGACTAGGGCCTTACGAGCAGTACTTC. This encodes CASSPGLGPYEQYF.

The chain carries TRBV27 and TRBJ2-2, with 10 bases matching TRBD2. V was clipped by 6 bases and J by 6 bases; unmatched bases: 10. Germline V lookup: CDR1 MNHEY, CDR2 SMNVEV (reference sequence). There are 16 residues in the CDR3. The CDR3 sequence: CASSPLAGELAGELFF. For the CDR3, the DNA is TGTGCCAGCAGCCCGCTAGCGGGAGAACTGGCCGGGGAGCTGTTTTTT.

This rearrangement joins TRBV7-9 to TRBJ2-7, with 9 bases lining up with TRBD1. The CDR3 contains 15 residues. Germline CDR1 reads SEHNR; CDR2 reads FQNEAQ (reference sequence). The V segment lost 5 bases and the J segment 7 bases; nucleotides outside the gene matches: 12. The CDR3 nucleotides are TGTGCCAGCAGCGACCGGGACAGGGCTGTTGGGGAGCAGTACTTC. This translates into CASSDRDRAVGEQYF.

This clone appeared a single time. This chain uses TRBV27 with TRBJ2-5, with D perhaps matching TRBD1 or TRBD2 (5 bases each). The CDR3 has 13 residues. CDR1 and CDR2 from the germline V gene are MNHEY and SMNVEV (reference sequence). The ends were cut back, 3 bases at V and 11 bases at J, with 16 bases in the middle. CDR3 bases: TGTGCCAGCAGTTTCAGGGCCATGGGGGAGCAGTACTTC. As protein: CASSFRAMGEQYF.